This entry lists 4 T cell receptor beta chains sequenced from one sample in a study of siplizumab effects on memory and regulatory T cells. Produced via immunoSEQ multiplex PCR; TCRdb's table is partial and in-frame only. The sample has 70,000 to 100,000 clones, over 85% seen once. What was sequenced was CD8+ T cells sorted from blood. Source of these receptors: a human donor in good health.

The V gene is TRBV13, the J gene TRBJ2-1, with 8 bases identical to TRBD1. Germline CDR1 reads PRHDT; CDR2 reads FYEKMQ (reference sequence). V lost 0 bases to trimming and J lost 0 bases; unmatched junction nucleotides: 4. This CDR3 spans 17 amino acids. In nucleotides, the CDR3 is TGTGCCAGCAGCTTAGGAAATGGACAGGGCTCCTACAATGAGCAGTTCTTC. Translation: CASSLGNGQGSYNEQFF.

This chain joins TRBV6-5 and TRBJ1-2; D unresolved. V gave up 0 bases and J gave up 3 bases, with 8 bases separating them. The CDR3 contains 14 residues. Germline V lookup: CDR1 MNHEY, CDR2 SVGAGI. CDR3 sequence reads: CASSYSSGDYGYTF. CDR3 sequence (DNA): TGTGCCAGCAGTTACTCGTCCGGGGACTATGGCTACACCTTC.

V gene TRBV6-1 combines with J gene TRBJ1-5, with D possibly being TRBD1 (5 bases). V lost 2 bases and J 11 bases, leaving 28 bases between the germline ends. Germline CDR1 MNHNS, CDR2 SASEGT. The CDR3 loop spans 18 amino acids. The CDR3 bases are TGTGCCAGCAGTGAATTTGGGGGTACTAGGTCGGAGGGACGGTCCCAGCATTTT. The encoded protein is CASSEFGGTRSEGRSQHF.

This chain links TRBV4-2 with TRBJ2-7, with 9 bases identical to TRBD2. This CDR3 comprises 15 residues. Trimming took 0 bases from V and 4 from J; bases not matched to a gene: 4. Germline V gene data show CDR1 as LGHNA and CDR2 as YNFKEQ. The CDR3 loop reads CASSQDLAGLYEQYF. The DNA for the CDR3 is TGTGCCAGCAGCCAAGACCTAGCGGGGTTATACGAGCAGTACTTC.